A single sample gave rise to the 6 T cell receptor beta chains below, sequenced in a study of blood T cell repertoires in COVID-19. Measured with immunoSEQ multiplex PCR; TCRdb has only the in-frame clones, and not every one. The table shows about 530,000 clones, with 85% to 90% occurring only once. The sequencing input was peripheral blood. All receptors derive from a woman in her forties or fifties with COVID-19, enrolled during active disease.

The rearrangement links TRBV2 to TRBJ2-1; 7 bases agree with TRBD1. The CDR3 runs 16 residues. The ends lost 5 bases at V and 8 bases at J; junction bases unmatched: 15. Per germline, CDR1 SNHLY and CDR2 FYNNEI. In nucleotides, the CDR3 is TGTGCCAGCAGTCCGATCGGACAGGAAAGAGGTGATGAGCAGTTCTTC. Its translation is CASSPIGQERGDEQFF.

CDR3 residues: CAWSVNLHTEAFF. The CDR3 DNA is TGTGCCTGGAGTGTTAATCTCCACACTGAAGCTTTCTTT. The rearrangement uses TRBV30 and TRBJ1-1, with D unclear. The V gene's germline CDR1 is GTSNPN and CDR2 SVGIG (reference sequence). CDR3 size: 13 residues. The V gene lost 0 bases and the J gene lost 3 bases, with 8 bases spanning the gap.

Worth noting for this clone: This sample also contains other DNA sequences that code for the same CDR3. This rearrangement joins TRBV3-1 (or the pseudogene TRBV3-2) to TRBJ2-7, with 7 positions matching TRBD1. CDR1 is LGHDT and CDR2 is YNNKEL in the germline V gene (reference sequence). V dropped 4 bases and J dropped 4; count of bases not matched to a gene: 4. CDR3 length: 13 amino acids. The chain's CDR3 is CASSPSTGYEQYF. CDR3 in DNA: TGTGCCAGCAGCCCGTCGACAGGGTACGAGCAGTACTTC.

The V gene is TRBV28, the J gene TRBJ1-1; a possible D gene is TRBD1 (5 bases). The germline gives CDR1 MDHEN, CDR2 SYDVKM. This CDR3 has 15 residues. V was clipped by 5 bases and J by 4 bases, with 17 bases between them. The chain's CDR3 is CASSLTRAGGTEAFF. The CDR3 DNA sequence: TGTGCCAGCAGTCTGACCAGGGCGGGGGGCACTGAAGCTTTCTTT.

A single count supports this clone. The chain is built from TRBV14 and TRBJ2-1, with 7 bases fitting TRBD1. V trimming: 3 bases; J trimming: 0 bases; junction bases outside the gene matches: 8. The CDR3 is 17 residues long. Germline V gives CDR1 SGHDN, CDR2 FVKESK. The CDR3 protein is CASSQHRGTSSYNEQFF. The DNA for the CDR3 is TGTGCCAGCAGCCAGCACAGGGGAACCAGCTCCTACAATGAGCAGTTCTTC.

This sequence joins TRBV5-5 and TRBJ2-1, with TRBD2 identical over 10 bases. Germline loops: CDR1 SGHKS, CDR2 YYEKEE (reference sequence). This CDR3 spans 16 amino acids. The ends lost 4 bases at V and 10 bases at J; junction bases unmatched: 14. This CDR3 reads CASSPLERGGSGEQFF. As DNA, the CDR3 is TGTGCCAGCAGCCCGCTAGAGCGGGGGGGCTCAGGCGAGCAGTTCTTC.